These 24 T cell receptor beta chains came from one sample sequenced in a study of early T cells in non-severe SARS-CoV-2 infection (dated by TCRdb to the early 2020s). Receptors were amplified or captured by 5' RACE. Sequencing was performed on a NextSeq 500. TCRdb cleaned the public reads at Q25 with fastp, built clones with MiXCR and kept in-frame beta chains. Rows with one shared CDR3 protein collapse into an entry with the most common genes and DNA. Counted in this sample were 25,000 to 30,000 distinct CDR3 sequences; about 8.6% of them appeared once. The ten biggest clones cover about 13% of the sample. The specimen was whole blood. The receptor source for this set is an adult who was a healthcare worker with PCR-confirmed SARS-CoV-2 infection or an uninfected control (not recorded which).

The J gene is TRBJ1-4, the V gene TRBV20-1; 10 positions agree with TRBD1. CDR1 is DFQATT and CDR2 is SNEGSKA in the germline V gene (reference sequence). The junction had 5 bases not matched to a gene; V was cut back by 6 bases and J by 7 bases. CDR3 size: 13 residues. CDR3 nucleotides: TGCAGTGCCCAGACAGGGGGCAGTGAAAAACTGTTTTTT. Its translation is CSAQTGGSEKLFF.

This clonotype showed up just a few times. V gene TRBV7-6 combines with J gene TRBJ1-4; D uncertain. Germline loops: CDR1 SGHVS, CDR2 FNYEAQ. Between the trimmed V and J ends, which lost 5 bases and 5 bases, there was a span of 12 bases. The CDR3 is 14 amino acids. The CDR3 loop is CASSPAGGNEKLFF. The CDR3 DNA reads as TGTGCCAGCAGCCCGGCGGGAGGGAATGAAAAACTGTTTTTT. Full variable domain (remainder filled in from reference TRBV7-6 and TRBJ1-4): GAGVSQSPRYKVTKRGQDVALRCDPISGHVSLYWYRQALGQGPEFLTYFNYEAQQDKSGLPNDRFSAERPEGSISTLTIQRTEQRDSAMYRCASSPAGGNEKLFFGSGTQLSVL.

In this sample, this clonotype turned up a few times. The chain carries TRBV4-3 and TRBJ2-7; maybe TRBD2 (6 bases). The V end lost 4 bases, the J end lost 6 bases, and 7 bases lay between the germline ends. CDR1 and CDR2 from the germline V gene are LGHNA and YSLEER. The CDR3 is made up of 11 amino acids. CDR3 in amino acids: CASSPGGEQYF. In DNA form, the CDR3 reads TGCGCCAGCAGCCCCGGGGGCGAGCAGTACTTC.

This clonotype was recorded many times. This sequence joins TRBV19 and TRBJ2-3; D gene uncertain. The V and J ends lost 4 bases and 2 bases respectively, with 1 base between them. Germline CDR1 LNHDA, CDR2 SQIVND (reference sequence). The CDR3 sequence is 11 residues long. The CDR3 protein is CASSNTDTQYF. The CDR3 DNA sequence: TGTGCCAGTAGTAACACAGATACGCAGTATTTT. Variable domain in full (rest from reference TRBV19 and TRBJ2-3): DGGITQSPKYLFRKEGQNVTLSCEQNLNHDAMYWYRQDPGQGLRLIYYSQIVNDFQKGDIAEGYSVSREKKESFPLTVTSAQKNPTAFYLCASSNTDTQYFGPGTRLTVL.

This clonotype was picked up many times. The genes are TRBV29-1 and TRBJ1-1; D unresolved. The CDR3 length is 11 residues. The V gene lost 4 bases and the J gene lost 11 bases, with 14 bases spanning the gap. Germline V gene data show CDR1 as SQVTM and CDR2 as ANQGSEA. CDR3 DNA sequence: TGCAGCGTTGGGGCCACACCGGCGGCTTTCTTT. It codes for CSVGATPAAFF.

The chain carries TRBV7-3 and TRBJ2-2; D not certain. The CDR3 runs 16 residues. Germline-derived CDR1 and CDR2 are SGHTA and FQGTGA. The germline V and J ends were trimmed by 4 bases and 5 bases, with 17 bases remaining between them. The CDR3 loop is CASSSSPEALTGELFF. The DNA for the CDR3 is TGTGCCAGCAGCTCAAGCCCAGAGGCCCTAACCGGGGAGCTGTTTTTT. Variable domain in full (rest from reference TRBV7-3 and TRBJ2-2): GAGVSQTPSNKVTEKGKYVELRCDPISGHTALYWYRQSLGQGPEFLIYFQGTGAADDSGLPNDRFFAVRPEGSVSTLKIQRTERGDSAVYLCASSSSPEALTGELFFGEGSRLTVL.

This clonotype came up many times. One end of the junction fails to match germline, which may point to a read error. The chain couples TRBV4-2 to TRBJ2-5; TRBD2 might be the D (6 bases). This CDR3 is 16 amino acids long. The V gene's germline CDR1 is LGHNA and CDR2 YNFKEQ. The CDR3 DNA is TGTGCCAGCAGCCAAGTATGGGGGGAGAACCAGGAGACCCAGTACTTC. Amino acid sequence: CASSQVWGENQETQYF.

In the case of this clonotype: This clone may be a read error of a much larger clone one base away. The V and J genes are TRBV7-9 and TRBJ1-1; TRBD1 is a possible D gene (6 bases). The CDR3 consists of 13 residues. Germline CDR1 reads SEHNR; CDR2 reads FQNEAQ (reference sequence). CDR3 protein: CACSLGQGLEAFF. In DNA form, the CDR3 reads TGTGCCTGCAGCTTAGGCCAGGGGCTTGAAGCTTTCTTT.

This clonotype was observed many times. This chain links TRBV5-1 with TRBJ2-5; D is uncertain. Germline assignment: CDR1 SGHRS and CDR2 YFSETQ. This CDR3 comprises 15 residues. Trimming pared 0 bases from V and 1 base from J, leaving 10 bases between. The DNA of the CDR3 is TGCGCCAGCAGCTTGGGACCAACCCCCCAAGAGACCCAGTACTTC. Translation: CASSLGPTPQETQYF.

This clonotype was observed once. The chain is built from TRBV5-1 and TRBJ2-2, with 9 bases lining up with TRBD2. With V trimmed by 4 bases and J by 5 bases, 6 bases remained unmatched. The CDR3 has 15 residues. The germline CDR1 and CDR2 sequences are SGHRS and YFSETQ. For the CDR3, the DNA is TGCGCCAGCAGCCTTCGCCTAGCGGGGACCGGGGAGCTGTTTTTT. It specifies CASSLRLAGTGELFF.

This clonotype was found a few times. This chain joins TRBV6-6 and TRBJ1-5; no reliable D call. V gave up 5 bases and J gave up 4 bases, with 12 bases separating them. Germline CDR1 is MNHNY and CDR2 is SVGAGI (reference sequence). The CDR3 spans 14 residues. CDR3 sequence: CASSLEGGNQPQHF. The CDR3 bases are TGTGCCAGCAGTCTGGAGGGAGGGAATCAGCCCCAGCATTTT.

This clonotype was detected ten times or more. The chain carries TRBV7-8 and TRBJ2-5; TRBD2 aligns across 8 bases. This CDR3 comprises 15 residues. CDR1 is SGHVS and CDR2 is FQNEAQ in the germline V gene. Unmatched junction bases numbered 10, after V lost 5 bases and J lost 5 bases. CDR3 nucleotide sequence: TGTGCCAGCAGCCCTAACGGGGGGGTCGGGGAGACCCAGTACTTC. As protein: CASSPNGGVGETQYF.

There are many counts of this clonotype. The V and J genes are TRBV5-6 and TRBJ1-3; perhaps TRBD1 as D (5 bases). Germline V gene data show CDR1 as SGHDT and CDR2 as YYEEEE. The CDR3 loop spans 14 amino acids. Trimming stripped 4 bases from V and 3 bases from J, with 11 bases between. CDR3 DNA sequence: TGTGCCAGCAGCCCGCGGGGGGTTGGAAACACCATATATTTT. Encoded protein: CASSPRGVGNTIYF.

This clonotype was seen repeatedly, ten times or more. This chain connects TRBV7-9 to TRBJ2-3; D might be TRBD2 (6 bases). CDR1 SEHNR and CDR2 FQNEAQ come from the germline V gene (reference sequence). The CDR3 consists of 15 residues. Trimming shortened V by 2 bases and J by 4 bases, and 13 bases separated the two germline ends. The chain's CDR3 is CASSLSGGDPDTQYF. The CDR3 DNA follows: TGTGCCAGCAGCTTATCCGGCGGGGACCCAGATACGCAGTATTTT.

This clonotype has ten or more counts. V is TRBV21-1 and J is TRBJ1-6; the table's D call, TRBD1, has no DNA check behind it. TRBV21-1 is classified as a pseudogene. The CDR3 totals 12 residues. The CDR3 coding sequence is TGTGCCAGCAGCGCGGGCGAGCGGCCCCTCCACTTT. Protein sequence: CASSAGERPLHF.

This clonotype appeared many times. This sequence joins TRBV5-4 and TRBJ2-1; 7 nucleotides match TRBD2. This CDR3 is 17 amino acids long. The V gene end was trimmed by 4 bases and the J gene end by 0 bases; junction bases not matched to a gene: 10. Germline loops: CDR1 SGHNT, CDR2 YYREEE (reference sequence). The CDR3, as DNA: TGTGCCAGCAGCACGGGGAGCGGGGTAAGCTCCTACAATGAGCAGTTCTTC. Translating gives CASSTGSGVSSYNEQFF.

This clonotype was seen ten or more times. This chain's CDR3 is CASKSQGGNNQPQHF. The CDR3 nucleotides read TGTGCCAGCAAATCCCAGGGGGGAAACAATCAGCCCCAGCATTTT. This chain links TRBV2 with TRBJ1-5, with TRBD1 matching 7 bases. The CDR3 loop spans 15 amino acids. Trimming removed 7 bases from V and 3 bases from J; junction bases left unmatched: 9. The V gene's germline CDR1 is SNHLY and CDR2 FYNNEI.

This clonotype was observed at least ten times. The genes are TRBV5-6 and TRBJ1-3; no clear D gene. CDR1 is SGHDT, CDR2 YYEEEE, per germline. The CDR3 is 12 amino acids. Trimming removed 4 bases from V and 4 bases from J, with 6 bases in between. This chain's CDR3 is CASSGSGNTIYF. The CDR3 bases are TGTGCCAGCAGCGGCTCCGGAAACACCATATATTTT.

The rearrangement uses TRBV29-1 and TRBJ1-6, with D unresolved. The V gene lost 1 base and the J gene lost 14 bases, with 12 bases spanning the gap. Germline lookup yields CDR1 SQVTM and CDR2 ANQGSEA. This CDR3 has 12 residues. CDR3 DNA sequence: TGCAGCGTTGAAGTGGGTCCGAGTTCCCTCCACTTT. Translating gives CSVEVGPSSLHF.

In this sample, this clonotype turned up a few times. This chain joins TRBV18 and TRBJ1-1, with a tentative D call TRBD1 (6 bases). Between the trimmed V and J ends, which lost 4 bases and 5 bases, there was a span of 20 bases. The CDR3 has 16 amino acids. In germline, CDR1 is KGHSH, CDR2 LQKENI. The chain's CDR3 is CASSRDQQGVGTEAFF. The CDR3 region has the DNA TGTGCCAGCTCACGAGACCAACAGGGTGTCGGGACTGAAGCTTTCTTT.

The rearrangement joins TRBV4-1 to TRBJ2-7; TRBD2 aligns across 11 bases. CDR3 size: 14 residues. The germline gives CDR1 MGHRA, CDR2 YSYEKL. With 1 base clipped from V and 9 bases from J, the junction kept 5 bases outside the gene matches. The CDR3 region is CASSQGRLAGLQYF. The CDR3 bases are TGCGCCAGCAGCCAAGGACGACTAGCGGGGTTGCAGTACTTC.

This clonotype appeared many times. CDR3 nucleotide sequence: TGTGCCAGCAGCGTAGCCAGGGACGAGACCCAGTACTTC. It yields the protein CASSVARDETQYF. The rearrangement uses TRBV9 and TRBJ2-5; D is perhaps TRBD1 or TRBD2 (5 bases each). V lost 0 bases to trimming and J lost 5 bases, with 8 bases between them. Germline CDR1 is SGDLS and CDR2 is YYNGEE. This CDR3 has 13 amino acids.

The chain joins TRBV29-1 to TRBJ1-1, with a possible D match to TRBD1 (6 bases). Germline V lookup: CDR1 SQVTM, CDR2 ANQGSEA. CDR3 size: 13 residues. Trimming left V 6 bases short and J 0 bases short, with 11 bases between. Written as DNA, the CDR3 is TGCAGCGTAACGGGACACCTGAACACTGAAGCTTTCTTT. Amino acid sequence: CSVTGHLNTEAFF.

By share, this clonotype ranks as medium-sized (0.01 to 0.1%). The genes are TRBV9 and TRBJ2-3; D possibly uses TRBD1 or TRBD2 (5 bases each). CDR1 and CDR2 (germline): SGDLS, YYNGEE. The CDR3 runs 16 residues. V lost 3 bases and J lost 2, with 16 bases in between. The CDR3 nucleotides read TGTGCCAGCAGCGGGGGGTCGTCCCAACCCACAGATACGCAGTATTTT. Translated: CASSGGSSQPTDTQYF. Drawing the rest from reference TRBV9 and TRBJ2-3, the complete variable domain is DSGVTQTPKHLITATGQRVTLRCSPRSGDLSVYWYQQSLDQGLQFLIQYYNGEERAKGNILERFSAQQFPDLHSELNLSSLELGDSALYFCASSGGSSQPTDTQYFGPGTRLTVL.